The sequence of this T cell receptor beta chain was determined in a study of T-cell reconstitution after alpha-beta-depleted transplantation in children. The authors prepared the TCRbeta library with unique molecular identifiers. In TCRdb, the PCR reads were re-called with MiXCR into one record per CDR3 protein. The table has over 300,000 distinct CDR3 sequences, 9% to 12% seen once. With respect to this clonotype: The junction does not match germline at one end; this may be a read error.

This sample comprised PBMCs from the stem cell graft donor, obtained from the stem cell graft. The TCR originated in a human donor who donated a stem cell graft to a child with acute lymphoblastic leukemia.

In DNA form, the CDR3 reads TGCGCCGGCAGCCAAGATTTGGCTAACATTCAGTACTTC. The encoded protein is CAGSQDLANIQYF. The rearrangement joins TRBV4-3 to TRBJ2-4; D is ambiguous. Per germline, CDR1 LGHNA and CDR2 YSLEER. CDR3 length: 13 residues.